The 4 T cell receptor beta chains listed next were all sequenced from one sample in a study of monozygotic twins with inflammatory bowel disease. TCRdb reprocessed the 5' RACE reads; each CDR3 protein has one entry and no DNA is given. The table lists fewer than 450,000 distinct CDR3 sequences, with 2% to 3% in the top ten. Sequencing input: blood. The receptors were sampled from a human donor with ulcerative colitis or Crohn's disease, or a healthy co-twin of an affected twin (not recorded which).

The rearrangement joins TRBV7-2 to TRBJ1-6; the TRBD1 assignment by TCRdb is unverifiable without DNA. Germline-derived CDR1 and CDR2 are SGHTA and FQGNSA. The CDR3 is 16 residues long. CDR3 residues: CASSLDRVAQNSPLHF. Using reference TRBV7-2 and TRBJ1-6 for the parts outside the CDR3, the full variable domain is GAGVSQSPSNKVTEKGKDVELRCDPISGHTALYWYRQSLGQGLEFLIYFQGNSAPDKSGLPSDRFSAERTGGSVSTLTIQRTQQEDSAVYLCASSLDRVAQNSPLHFGNGTRLTVT.

The CDR3 region is CASSYSPAGGQETQYF. This chain uses TRBV6-5 with TRBJ2-5; TCRdb outputs TRBD2, but without DNA this stays unchecked. This CDR3 region has 16 residues. Germline V gene data show CDR1 as MNHEY and CDR2 as SVGAGI.

The V and J genes are TRBV6-6 and TRBJ1-6. Germline lookup yields CDR1 MNHNY and CDR2 SVGAGI (reference sequence). The CDR3 is made up of 13 amino acids. This CDR3 reads CASSDLYDSPLHF.

CDR3 loop: CASSQQGQGVAYEQYF. The rearrangement links TRBV4-1 to TRBJ2-7; the D gene TCRdb calls, TRBD1, cannot be checked with no DNA. Per germline, CDR1 MGHRA and CDR2 YSYEKL. The CDR3 is 16 residues long.